A selection of T cell receptor beta chains follows, all from one sample in a study of T cell responses to AZD1222 COVID-19 vaccine. TCRdb keeps only in-frame clones here, not all; method: immunoSEQ multiplex PCR. The sample has 120,000 or so clones, about 92% seen once. Sequencing was performed on peripheral blood, taken on day 0 of AZD1222 vaccination. These receptor sequences come from an adult in good health. Both conserved end residues are part of each CDR3.

>TRBJ2-3|TRBV6-2/TRBV6-3
CASSPWTSGDTDTQYF
>TRBJ2-2|TRBV19
CASSNHRINTGELFF
>TRBJ1-5|TRBV4-1
CASSQGQGLNQPQHF
>TRBJ2-7|TRBV7-2
CASSLSTGAYEQYF
>TRBJ2-3|TRBV13
CASSLDGFASTDTQYF
>TRBJ1-5|TRBV9
CASSVGGLSNQPQHF
>TRBJ1-1|TRBV6-6
CASSYVQGDTEAFF
>TRBJ1-3|TRBV4-3
CASSQGRARGNTIYF
>TRBJ1-5|TRBV4-1
CASSQDEGRWSQPQHF
>TRBJ2-3|TRBV6-5
CASSYSRQGTDTQYF
>TRBJ2-2|TRBV28
CASSSPGLAGVLLRRNTGELFF
>TRBJ1-2|TRBV12-3/TRBV12-4
CASSLNGGTGYTF
>TRBJ1-2|TRBV9
CASSLDDGYTF
>TRBJ1-4|TRBV28
CASSLSGVWGTNEKLFF
>TRBJ1-2|TRBV28
CASSQPQGVAYGYTF
>TRBJ2-5|TRBV6-5
CASSYSVTMKETQYF
>TRBJ1-5|TRBV6-5
CASSKANSNQPQHF
>TRBJ2-1|TRBV7-6
CASSLLGTYSYNEQFF
>TRBJ2-7|TRBV5-1
CASSLAVLAETYEQYF
>TRBJ2-7|TRBV24-1
CATSEGTPLVPYEQYF
>TRBJ1-4|TRBV28
CASTRIGTATTEKLFF
>TRBJ1-1|TRBV19
CASSPDPANTEAFF
>TRBJ1-4|TRBV20-1
CSATDRGKLFF
>TRBJ1-6|TRBV4-3
CASSQDPDSSYNSPLHF
>TRBJ1-2|TRBV7-6
CASSATPGANYGYTF
>TRBJ2-5|TRBV9
CASSTGTGGFGETQYF
>TRBJ1-4|TRBV6-5
CASSHRTHGGEKLFF
>TRBJ2-5|TRBV6-6
CASTAFPGTIHETQYF
>TRBJ1-2|TRBV2
CASRGQFLPWGYGYTF
>TRBJ1-1|TRBV28
CASSLGTPEAFF
>TRBJ2-5|TRBV6-5
CASSFETGRQETQYF
>TRBJ2-2|TRBV3-1/TRBV3-2
CASSSRGAGELFF
>TRBJ2-1|TRBV5-4
CASSFRGYNEQFF
>TRBJ1-5|TRBV24-1
CATSELGQGSPNQPQHF
>TRBJ1-2|TRBV28
CASSFLGDPGYTF
>TRBJ1-2|TRBV27
CASSPYDRITYGYTF
>TRBJ1-5|TRBV24-1
CATSDPSTGGNQPQHF
>TRBJ2-2|TRBV5-6
CASSPGTKNTGELFF
>TRBJ2-1|TRBV4-3
CASSQDFGGSSYNEQFF
>TRBJ2-7|TRBV7-7
CASSFGRSYEQYF
>TRBJ1-2|TRBV9
CASSVGGNGYTF
>TRBJ1-3|TRBV7-2
CASSSLVLTGTHF
>TRBJ1-1|TRBV6-6
CASSYLQSNTEAFF
>TRBJ1-5|TRBV5-6
CASSPRGYSNQPQHF
>-|TRBV5-6
CASSLASGSNEQFF
>TRBJ2-1|TRBV2
CASGPGTGMDEQFF
>TRBJ1-3|TRBV19
CASSIKGRASGNTIYF
>TRBJ2-2|TRBV5-1
CASSPTAGPGELFF
>TRBJ1-5|TRBV5-1
CASSLGDRGQPQHF
>TRBJ2-5|TRBV5-1
CASSFRDTRRETQYF
>TRBJ1-4|TRBV19
CASKESGTNEKLFF
>TRBJ2-3|TRBV6-5
CALATDTQYF
>TRBJ2-7|TRBV15
CATSRSPTSVYHEQYF
>TRBJ2-1|TRBV6-5
CASRHGPGDEQFF